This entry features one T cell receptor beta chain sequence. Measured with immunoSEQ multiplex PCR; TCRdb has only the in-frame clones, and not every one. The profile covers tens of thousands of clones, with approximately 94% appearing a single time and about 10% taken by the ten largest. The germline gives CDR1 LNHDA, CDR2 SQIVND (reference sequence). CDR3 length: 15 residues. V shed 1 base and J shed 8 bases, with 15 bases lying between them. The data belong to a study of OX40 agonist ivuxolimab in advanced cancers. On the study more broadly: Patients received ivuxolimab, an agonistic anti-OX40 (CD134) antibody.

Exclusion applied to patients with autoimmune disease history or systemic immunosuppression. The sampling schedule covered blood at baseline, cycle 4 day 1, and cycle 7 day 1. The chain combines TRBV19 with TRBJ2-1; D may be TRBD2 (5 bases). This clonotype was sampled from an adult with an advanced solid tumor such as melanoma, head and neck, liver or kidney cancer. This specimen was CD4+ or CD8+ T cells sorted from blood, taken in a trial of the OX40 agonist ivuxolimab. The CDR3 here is CASSIAGSEGDEQFF. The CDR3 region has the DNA TGTGCCAGTAGTATAGCTGGTAGCGAGGGCGATGAGCAGTTCTTC.